These 27 T cell receptor beta chains were sequenced from one sample in a study of yellow fever vaccine responses in identical twins. TCRdb re-derived calls from the RT-PCR reads in MiXCR, one entry per CDR3 protein. This table has 2,000 or so distinct CDR3 sequences, about 83% appearing once. The sequencing here drew on T cells from blood (PBMCs), unsorted or a sorted subset (not recorded which), taken before or after yellow fever vaccination (not recorded which). Source of these receptors: a woman aged 18-29 years who received the yellow fever vaccine.

This chain connects TRBV13 to TRBJ2-2, with D tentatively TRBD2 (6 bases). This CDR3 has 15 residues. CDR1 and CDR2 from the germline V gene are PRHDT and FYEKMQ (reference sequence). With 6 bases removed from V and 2 bases from J, the gap between germline ends came to 13 bases. Here the CDR3 DNA reads TGTGCCAGCAGGGGGGGAGAATCCAACACCGGGGAGCTGTTTTTT. Protein: CASRGGESNTGELFF.

This clonotype was detected only once. The V and J genes are TRBV13 and TRBJ1-2, with TRBD1 as a possible D gene (5 bases). The V end lost 10 bases, the J end lost 8 bases, and 17 bases lay between the germline ends. The CDR3 runs 12 residues. CDR1 is PRHDT, CDR2 FYEKMQ, per germline (reference sequence). DNA for the CDR3: TGTGCCATCGGGACCGGGGTTAGGGGCTACACCTTC. Its translation: CAIGTGVRGYTF. The variable domain in full, with the rest retrieved from reference TRBV13 and TRBJ1-2, is AAGVIQSPRHLIKEKRETATLKCYPIPRHDTVYWYQQGPGQDPQFLISFYEKMQSDKGSIPDRFSAQQFSDYHSELNMSSLELGDSALYFCAIGTGVRGYTFGSGTRLTVV.

The J gene is TRBJ1-1, the V gene TRBV20-1, with D perhaps TRBD1 (5 bases). Trimming pared 6 bases from V and 5 bases from J, leaving 16 bases between. CDR3 length: 13 residues. Germline CDR1 and CDR2: DFQATT and SNEGSKA (reference sequence). The CDR3 bases are TGCAGTGCCCACCTCGGGGGTATAACTGAAGCTTTCTTT. As protein: CSAHLGGITEAFF.

This chain uses TRBV15 with TRBJ2-1, with 8 bases aligning to TRBD2. The germline V gene has CDR1 LNHNV and CDR2 YYDKDF (reference sequence). The length of the CDR3 is 17 residues. The junction had 11 bases not matched to a gene; V was cut back by 3 bases and J by 4 bases. The CDR3 DNA reads TGTGCCACCAGCAGTTTCGGGGGGGCCTTCAATTACAATGAGCAGTTCTTC. Amino acid sequence: CATSSFGGAFNYNEQFF.

This clonotype was found a few times. The chain combines TRBV23-1 with TRBJ1-6; no clear D. TRBV23-1 is marked as an open reading frame, function uncertain. The length of the CDR3 is 18 residues. V gave up 3 bases and J gave up 1 base, with 16 bases separating them. The CDR3 sequence is CASSQPPGPRSYNSPLHF. The CDR3 bases are TGCGCCAGCAGTCAGCCGCCGGGTCCCCGTTCCTATAATTCACCCCTCCACTTT.

The V call is TRBV12-3 or TRBV12-4, the J call TRBJ2-7; D not resolved. V shed 5 bases and J shed 3 bases, with 11 bases lying between them. This CDR3 is built from 13 residues. The CDR3 nucleotides read TGTGCCAGCAGTCGCTCCACATACTACGAGCAGTACTTC. This translates into CASSRSTYYEQYF.

This clonotype was detected only once. The V and J genes are TRBV4-1 and TRBJ2-7, with D uncertain. This CDR3 region has 14 residues. CDR1 is MGHRA, CDR2 YSYEKL, per germline. The V end lost 2 bases, the J end lost 1 base, and 9 bases lay between the germline ends. The CDR3, as DNA: TGCGCCAGCAGCCAATCGTCCTCTTCCTACGAGCAGTACTTC. Protein sequence: CASSQSSSSYEQYF.

The genes are TRBV9 and TRBJ1-1, with TRBD1 as a possible D gene (6 bases). This CDR3 region has 16 residues. The germline CDR1 and CDR2 sequences are SGDLS and YYNGEE. V lost 4 bases and J lost 3, with 19 bases in between. DNA for the CDR3: TGTGCCAGCAGCCTAGAGGGGGGGGCAACGTACACTGAAGCTTTCTTT. This codes for CASSLEGGATYTEAFF.

The V and J genes are TRBV29-1 and TRBJ1-1, with D tentatively TRBD1 (5 bases). This CDR3 is 13 amino acids long. Germline V gene sequence: CDR1 SQVTM, CDR2 ANQGSEA. V dropped 1 base and J dropped 6 bases, with 12 bases sitting between them. The CDR3: CSVEGGRVAEAFF. For the CDR3, the DNA is TGCAGCGTTGAAGGGGGCAGGGTGGCTGAAGCTTTCTTT.

The chain recombines TRBV12-3 or TRBV12-4 with TRBJ2-1; 8 bases match TRBD2. The CDR3 sequence is 16 residues long. Trimming cost V 3 bases and J 6 bases; bases outside gene matches: 10. CDR3 DNA sequence: TGTGCCAGCAGTTTTCTCTTGAGCGGGGGCCCCAATGAGCAGTTCTTC. It translates to CASSFLLSGGPNEQFF.

This clonotype was observed a single time. The genes are TRBV12-3 or TRBV12-4 and TRBJ1-1, with TRBD1 matching over 7 bases. This CDR3 is built from 13 residues. Trimming cost V 1 base and J 7 bases; bases outside gene matches: 3. CDR3 region: CASSLGTGIEAFF. CDR3 DNA: TGTGCCAGCAGTTTAGGGACAGGAATTGAAGCTTTCTTT.

This rearrangement joins TRBV24-1 to TRBJ1-1; D unclear. CDR1 and CDR2 (germline): KGHDR, SFDVKD. The V end was cut by 2 bases, the J end by 7 bases, with 7 bases between. The CDR3 consists of 12 residues. The CDR3 nucleotides are TGTGCCACCAGTGATTCCCAGAGTGAAGCTTTCTTT. It is translated as CATSDSQSEAFF.

The chain couples TRBV4-1 to TRBJ2-1, with D hard to call. CDR1 MGHRA and CDR2 YSYEKL come from the germline V gene. The V end was cut by 5 bases, the J end by 7 bases, with 12 bases between. The CDR3 is 13 amino acids. The CDR3 coding sequence is TGCGCCAGCAGCACCGCGTCCTTAAATGAGCAGTTCTTC. Translated, it gives CASSTASLNEQFF.

The chain couples TRBV9 to TRBJ2-7; TRBD1 aligns across 7 bases. Germline V gene data show CDR1 as SGDLS and CDR2 as YYNGEE. The CDR3 contains 14 residues. J was trimmed by 5 bases and V by 0 bases; bases with no gene match: 5. CDR3 in DNA: TGTGCCAGCAGCGTAGGACAGGGTGCCCACGAGCAGTACTTC. Translating it yields CASSVGQGAHEQYF.

The table lists this clonotype with a few counts. The chain combines TRBV7-6 with TRBJ2-3; D ambiguous. Trimming removed 2 bases from V and 0 bases from J, with 0 bases in between. This CDR3 region has 12 residues. Germline V gene sequence: CDR1 SGHVS, CDR2 FNYEAQ. The chain's CDR3 is CASSLSTDTQYF. The CDR3 coding sequence is TGTGCCAGCAGCTTAAGCACAGATACGCAGTATTTT.

The chain carries TRBV7-6 and TRBJ2-1; no firm D call. Germline V CDR1 and CDR2: SGHVS, FNYEAQ. V lost 0 bases and J 5 bases, leaving 8 bases between the germline ends. The CDR3 covers 14 residues. CDR3 loop: CASSLALGDNEQFF. CDR3 nucleotides: TGTGCCAGCAGCTTAGCGCTAGGTGACAATGAGCAGTTCTTC.

The rearrangement links TRBV28 to TRBJ1-5; the match to TRBD1 covers 9 bases. V shed 10 bases and J 3 bases; nucleotides not matched to a gene: 4. The germline CDR1 and CDR2 sequences are MDHEN and SYDVKM. This CDR3 spans 13 amino acids. In DNA form, the CDR3 reads TGTGCCATCGGGACAGGGAACAATCAGCCCCAGCATTTT. It specifies CAIGTGNNQPQHF. The variable domain in full, with the rest retrieved from reference TRBV28 and TRBJ1-5, is DVKVTQSSRYLVKRTGEKVFLECVQDMDHENMFWYRQDPGLGLRLIYFSYDVKMKEKGDIPEGYSVSREKKERFSLILESASTNQTSMYLCAIGTGNNQPQHFGDGTRLSIL.

This clonotype has just a few counts. The chain joins TRBV28 to TRBJ1-2, with D tentatively TRBD1 (5 bases). CDR3 length: 15 amino acids. V lost 5 bases to trimming and J lost 5 bases, with 18 bases between them. In germline, CDR1 is MDHEN, CDR2 SYDVKM. The CDR3 region has the DNA TGTGCCAGCAGTAACCGGGACCTCCGAAAGTATGGCTACACCTTC. This codes for CASSNRDLRKYGYTF.

The rearrangement uses TRBV7-9 and TRBJ2-1, with D possibly being TRBD2 (5 bases). CDR3 length equals 17 residues. Trimming pared 6 bases from V and 0 bases from J, leaving 18 bases between. Germline values: CDR1 SEHNR, CDR2 FQNEAQ (reference sequence). The CDR3 nucleotides read TGTGCCAGCAGAGGGCCTCGCTTAGCGAGCTCCTACAATGAGCAGTTCTTC. Translated: CASRGPRLASSYNEQFF.

This clonotype was detected once. This sequence joins TRBV5-6 and TRBJ2-7, with TRBD1 as a possible D gene (6 bases). The V end lost 3 bases, the J end lost 2 bases, and 12 bases lay between the germline ends. This CDR3 contains 14 residues. Germline assignment: CDR1 SGHDT and CDR2 YYEEEE. The CDR3 DNA sequence: TGTGCCAGCAGCTCAGACAGGAGTCCCTACGAGCAGTACTTC. Protein: CASSSDRSPYEQYF.

The V call is TRBV24-1, the J call TRBJ2-7; maybe TRBD1 (6 bases). Germline-derived CDR1 and CDR2 are KGHDR and SFDVKD. This CDR3 is built from 13 residues. The ends were cut back, 1 base at V and 3 bases at J, with 6 bases in the middle. CDR3 region: CATSDLGGYEQYF. The CDR3 bases are TGTGCCACCAGTGATTTAGGGGGCTACGAGCAGTACTTC.

The gene calls are TRBV11-3 and TRBJ2-7; 7 bases map to TRBD1. V lost 5 bases and J lost 5; bases outside the gene matches: 9. CDR3 length: 14 residues. Germline values: CDR1 SGHNT, CDR2 YENEEA. CDR3 residues: CASSQRGLHDEQYF. CDR3 DNA sequence: TGTGCCAGCAGCCAAAGGGGGCTTCACGACGAGCAGTACTTC.

The V call is TRBV10-1, the J call TRBJ1-2, with 8 bases aligning to TRBD1. The V gene end was trimmed by 4 bases and the J gene end by 8 bases; junction bases not matched to a gene: 21. From germline, CDR1 is WNHNN and CDR2 SYGVQD (reference sequence). The CDR3 length is 18 residues. In DNA form, the CDR3 reads TGCGCCAGCAGTGGAATCGAGACAGCCGGGACAGGCTATAAGGGCTACACCTTC. Translated, it gives CASSGIETAGTGYKGYTF.

The chain joins TRBV15 to TRBJ1-2; possible D gene TRBD1, 6 bases. Looked up from germline, CDR1 is LNHNV and CDR2 is YYDKDF (reference sequence). This CDR3 contains 15 residues. The V end was cut by 5 bases, the J end by 4 bases, with 17 bases between. This chain's CDR3 is CATSERDTPPYGYTF. The CDR3, as DNA: TGTGCCACCAGCGAACGGGACACCCCTCCCTATGGCTACACCTTC.

This chain uses TRBV13 with TRBJ2-3, with 7 bases that match TRBD2. Per germline, CDR1 PRHDT and CDR2 FYEKMQ (reference sequence). J lost 0 bases, V lost 5 bases, and 8 bases had no gene match. CDR3 length: 16 amino acids. CDR3 loop: CASSAVERDSTDTQYF. In nucleotides, the CDR3 is TGTGCCAGCAGCGCCGTTGAGCGGGATAGCACAGATACGCAGTATTTT.

This clonotype occurred a few times. The chain combines TRBV4-1 with TRBJ1-2; no reliable D call. Deletions cut 0 bases from V and 3 bases from J, with 11 bases between. The length of the CDR3 is 15 residues. CDR1 MGHRA and CDR2 YSYEKL come from the germline V gene. As DNA, the CDR3 is TGCGCCAGCAGCCAAGACACGCCCAGCTACTATGGCTACACCTTC. Encoded protein: CASSQDTPSYYGYTF.

V and J are TRBV12-3 or TRBV12-4 and TRBJ2-3; D is unresolved. CDR3 length: 10 residues. The V end was cut by 10 bases, the J end by 4 bases, with 6 bases between. CDR3 nucleotides: TGTGCCACCGAAGCAGATACGCAGTATTTT. Translating gives CATEADTQYF.